This T cell receptor (beta chain) emerged from a study of beta chain features in type 1 diabetes. General study results and limits: The study found fewer insertions and more deletions at VDJ junctions in type 1 diabetes patients. In every one of the four CD4+ subsets, TCRB CDR3s were moderately but significantly shorter in Type 1 diabetes patients.

Donors underwent one heparinised blood draw, approximately 120 mL on average. A note on this clone: Its antigen is unidentified.

Germline loops: CDR1 SNHLY, CDR2 FYNNEI. The V and J ends lost 10 bases and 2 bases respectively, with 15 bases between them. The CDR3 is made up of 14 amino acids. Sequencing targeted expressed TCRB transcripts, as all isolated RNA had been reverse transcribed. Naive, central memory and regulatory T cell samples yielded around 3.4 million reads on average. Only in-frame clones appear in the TCRdb table, and some are missing; sequencing was by immunoSEQ multiplex PCR. The repertoire consists of under 350,000 clones, with roughly a quarter occurring once and the leading ten covering over 0.01%. The receptor was derived from a woman aged 25 to 39 with type 1 diabetes. Sample: naive CD4+ T cells from blood. The genes are TRBV2 and TRBJ1-5, with D possibly matching TRBD1 (6 bases). The CDR3 coding sequence is TGTGCCACCTCCTCGGCAGGGGGCAATCAGCCCCAGCATTTT. Protein sequence: CATSSAGGNQPQHF.